This is a list of T cell receptor beta chains from one sample in a study of T cells in Graves' hyperthyroidism and ophthalmopathy. One entry per CDR3 protein results from TCRdb running MiXCR on the multiplex PCR reads. The table shows hundreds of thousands of distinct CDR3 sequences, with roughly 37% occurring only once. The specimen sequenced was blood. These receptors were taken from a man younger than 30 with Graves' hyperthyroidism. CDR3s include the opening cysteine and the closing phenylalanine or tryptophan. The D gene is left open where the match is weak. Expanded clones are given a class, and other clones once, few, many or no size at all.

d_call: .; cdr3_length: 19; j_call: TRBJ1-6; v_call: TRBV11-2; clone_size: .; cdr3_aa: CASSLDPSRESSYNSPLHF; cdr3_nt: TGTGCCAGCAGCTTAGATCCTTCCAGGGAAAGCTCCTATAATTCACCCCTCCACTTT
d_call: TRBD1; cdr3_length: 12; j_call: TRBJ2-5; v_call: TRBV20-1; clone_size: few; cdr3_aa: CSAGTGDETQYF; cdr3_nt: TGCAGTGCTGGGACAGGGGATGAGACCCAGTACTTC
d_call: .; cdr3_length: 16; j_call: TRBJ1-5; v_call: TRBV10-3; clone_size: .; cdr3_aa: CASSPPSGRKNQPQHF; cdr3_nt: TGTGCCAGCTCACCACCTTCCGGACGGAAAAATCAGCCCCAGCATTTT
d_call: .; cdr3_length: 13; j_call: TRBJ1-4; v_call: TRBV10-3; clone_size: .; cdr3_aa: CAISSDGNEKLFF; cdr3_nt: TGTGCCATCAGCTCAGACGGAAATGAAAAACTGTTTTTT
d_call: TRBD1; cdr3_length: 14; j_call: TRBJ2-7; v_call: TRBV7-9; clone_size: .; cdr3_aa: CASSDPGTGDEQYF; cdr3_nt: TGTGCCAGCAGTGACCCCGGGACAGGGGACGAGCAGTACTTC
d_call: .; cdr3_length: 13; j_call: TRBJ1-6; v_call: TRBV30; clone_size: .; cdr3_aa: CAWSSNRDSPLHF; cdr3_nt: TGTGCCTGGAGTTCTAACAGGGATTCACCCCTCCACTTT
d_call: TRBD1; cdr3_length: 15; j_call: TRBJ2-5; v_call: TRBV7-6; clone_size: .; cdr3_aa: CASSKGQDAGETQYF; cdr3_nt: TGTGCCAGCAGCAAAGGACAGGACGCTGGGGAGACCCAGTACTTC
d_call: .; cdr3_length: 15; j_call: TRBJ2-7; v_call: TRBV4-1; clone_size: few; cdr3_aa: CASSLSVQGAYEQYF; cdr3_nt: TGCGCCAGCAGCCTTTCTGTCCAGGGCGCCTACGAGCAGTACTTC
d_call: TRBD2; cdr3_length: 13; j_call: TRBJ2-5; v_call: TRBV2; clone_size: .; cdr3_aa: CASVGLAEETQYF; cdr3_nt: TGTGCTAGTGTCGGACTAGCGGAAGAGACCCAGTACTTC
d_call: .; cdr3_length: 14; j_call: TRBJ2-5; v_call: TRBV9; clone_size: many; cdr3_aa: CASSSEGGGETQYF; cdr3_nt: TGTGCCAGCAGCTCAGAGGGGGGAGGAGAGACCCAGTACTTC
d_call: .; cdr3_length: 16; j_call: TRBJ2-5; v_call: TRBV2; clone_size: .; cdr3_aa: CASSPLDWGPQETQYF; cdr3_nt: TGTGCCAGCAGCCCTCTGGATTGGGGACCCCAAGAGACCCAGTACTTC
d_call: TRBD2; cdr3_length: 15; j_call: TRBJ2-1; v_call: TRBV15; clone_size: .; cdr3_aa: CATSRDPASGSEQFF; cdr3_nt: TGTGCCACCAGCAGAGATCCGGCTAGCGGGTCTGAGCAGTTCTTC
d_call: .; cdr3_length: 12; j_call: TRBJ2-7; v_call: TRBV9; clone_size: many; cdr3_aa: CASSVDGGEQYF; cdr3_nt: TGTGCCAGCAGCGTAGATGGGGGCGAGCAGTACTTC
d_call: .; cdr3_length: 12; j_call: TRBJ2-7; v_call: TRBV10-3; clone_size: many; cdr3_aa: CAISTDRYEQYF; cdr3_nt: TGTGCCATCAGTACAGACAGATACGAGCAGTACTTC
d_call: .; cdr3_length: 15; j_call: TRBJ1-1; v_call: TRBV12-3/TRBV12-4; clone_size: .; cdr3_aa: CASSFSDTGNTEAFF; cdr3_nt: TGTGCCAGCAGTTTTTCGGATACAGGGAACACTGAAGCTTTCTTT
d_call: .; cdr3_length: 11; j_call: TRBJ1-1; v_call: TRBV9; clone_size: .; cdr3_aa: CASLGETEAFF; cdr3_nt: TGTGCCAGCCTAGGAGAGACTGAAGCTTTCTTT
d_call: TRBD1; cdr3_length: 14; j_call: TRBJ1-4; v_call: TRBV12-3/TRBV12-4; clone_size: .; cdr3_aa: CASSSGTAGEKLFF; cdr3_nt: TGTGCCAGCAGCTCCGGGACAGCGGGTGAAAAACTGTTTTTT
d_call: .; cdr3_length: 13; j_call: TRBJ1-2; v_call: TRBV12-3/TRBV12-4; clone_size: many; cdr3_aa: CASGASGSDGYTF; cdr3_nt: TGTGCCAGCGGCGCGTCCGGGAGCGATGGCTACACCTTC
d_call: TRBD2; cdr3_length: 15; j_call: TRBJ2-5; v_call: TRBV5-1; clone_size: .; cdr3_aa: CASSFLGGERETQYF; cdr3_nt: TGCGCCAGCAGCTTCCTCGGGGGGGAGAGAGAGACCCAGTACTTC
d_call: .; cdr3_length: 13; j_call: TRBJ1-1; v_call: TRBV4-3; clone_size: few; cdr3_aa: CASSELAYTEAFF; cdr3_nt: TGCGCCAGCAGCGAGCTCGCCTACACTGAAGCTTTCTTT
d_call: TRBD2; cdr3_length: 15; j_call: TRBJ2-2; v_call: TRBV7-2; clone_size: .; cdr3_aa: CASSQRIAGVGELFF; cdr3_nt: TGTGCCAGCAGTCAGAGGATAGCGGGAGTCGGGGAGCTGTTTTTT
d_call: TRBD1; cdr3_length: 14; j_call: TRBJ1-1; v_call: TRBV9; clone_size: many; cdr3_aa: CASSSGTGYTEAFF; cdr3_nt: TGTGCCAGCAGCTCCGGGACAGGGTACACTGAAGCTTTCTTT
d_call: .; cdr3_length: 13; j_call: TRBJ2-7; v_call: TRBV12-3/TRBV12-4; clone_size: few; cdr3_aa: CASSHGSLVEQYF; cdr3_nt: TGTGCCAGCAGTCACGGGAGTCTGGTCGAGCAGTACTTC
d_call: .; cdr3_length: 15; j_call: TRBJ1-4; v_call: TRBV9; clone_size: .; cdr3_aa: CASSPGQSLNEKLFF; cdr3_nt: TGTGCCAGCAGCCCCGGACAGAGCCTTAATGAAAAACTGTTTTTT
d_call: .; cdr3_length: 15; j_call: TRBJ2-7; v_call: TRBV20-1; clone_size: .; cdr3_aa: CSARDREAAGYEQYF; cdr3_nt: TGCAGTGCTAGAGATAGAGAAGCGGCCGGCTACGAGCAGTACTTC
d_call: .; cdr3_length: 12; j_call: TRBJ1-2; v_call: TRBV7-9; clone_size: few; cdr3_aa: CASSLEGFGYTF; cdr3_nt: TGTGCCAGCAGCTTAGAGGGGTTTGGCTACACCTTC
d_call: .; cdr3_length: 14; j_call: TRBJ2-2; v_call: TRBV7-1; clone_size: once; cdr3_aa: CASSSQANTGELFF; cdr3_nt: TGTGCCAGCAGCTCGCAGGCGAACACCGGGGAGCTGTTTTTT
d_call: TRBD1; cdr3_length: 14; j_call: TRBJ1-1; v_call: TRBV5-1; clone_size: .; cdr3_aa: CASVDTGGHTEAFF; cdr3_nt: TGCGCCAGCGTTGATACAGGGGGGCACACTGAAGCTTTCTTT
d_call: .; cdr3_length: 13; j_call: TRBJ1-1; v_call: TRBV20-1; clone_size: many; cdr3_aa: CSALDSMNTEAFF; cdr3_nt: TGCAGTGCTCTGGACAGTATGAACACTGAAGCTTTCTTT
d_call: .; cdr3_length: 13; j_call: TRBJ2-2; v_call: TRBV4-3; clone_size: .; cdr3_aa: CASSQARTGELFF; cdr3_nt: TGCGCCAGCAGCCAAGCGAGGACCGGGGAGCTGTTTTTT
d_call: TRBD1; cdr3_length: 15; j_call: TRBJ1-1; v_call: TRBV6-2/TRBV6-3; clone_size: .; cdr3_aa: CASSQAGTVNTEAFF; cdr3_nt: TGTGCCAGCAGTCAAGCCGGGACAGTGAACACTGAAGCTTTCTTT
d_call: TRBD1; cdr3_length: 12; j_call: TRBJ1-2; v_call: TRBV12-3/TRBV12-4; clone_size: .; cdr3_aa: CASRTGTGGYTF; cdr3_nt: TGTGCCAGCAGAACTGGGACAGGGGGCTACACCTTC
d_call: TRBD1; cdr3_length: 14; j_call: TRBJ1-6; v_call: TRBV9; clone_size: many; cdr3_aa: CASSAGQGKSPLHF; cdr3_nt: TGTGCCAGCAGCGCCGGACAGGGAAAGTCACCCCTCCACTTT
d_call: .; cdr3_length: 13; j_call: TRBJ1-2; v_call: TRBV6-5; clone_size: many; cdr3_aa: CASSYSRADGYTF; cdr3_nt: TGTGCCAGCAGTTACTCGAGGGCGGATGGCTACACCTTC
d_call: .; cdr3_length: 13; j_call: TRBJ1-2; v_call: TRBV12-3/TRBV12-4; clone_size: .; cdr3_aa: CASRQGLGYGYTF; cdr3_nt: TGTGCCAGCAGACAAGGACTAGGCTATGGCTACACCTTC
d_call: .; cdr3_length: 19; j_call: TRBJ1-6; v_call: TRBV11-2; clone_size: .; cdr3_aa: CASSPNPGTRSSYNSPLHF; cdr3_nt: TGTGCCAGCTCACCAAACCCCGGGACAAGGAGCTCCTATAATTCACCCCTCCACTTT
d_call: .; cdr3_length: 14; j_call: TRBJ1-1; v_call: TRBV9; clone_size: few; cdr3_aa: CASSPGGSDTEAFF; cdr3_nt: TGTGCCAGCAGCCCCGGCGGGTCGGACACTGAAGCTTTCTTT
d_call: TRBD2; cdr3_length: 15; j_call: TRBJ2-2; v_call: TRBV7-9; clone_size: .; cdr3_aa: CASSWTGLAGGELFF; cdr3_nt: TGTGCCAGCAGCTGGACGGGACTAGCAGGCGGGGAGCTGTTTTTT
d_call: .; cdr3_length: 15; j_call: TRBJ2-7; v_call: TRBV4-3; clone_size: few; cdr3_aa: CASSQGPGFGDEQYF; cdr3_nt: TGCGCCAGCAGCCAAGGACCGGGATTTGGGGACGAGCAGTACTTC
d_call: .; cdr3_length: 14; j_call: TRBJ1-2; v_call: TRBV7-3; clone_size: .; cdr3_aa: CASSSGPTLRGYTF; cdr3_nt: TGTGCCAGCAGCTCAGGACCCACCTTGAGGGGCTACACCTTC